These 7 T cell receptor beta chains originate from one sample sequenced in a study of graft-versus-host responses after intestinal transplantation. Sequencing was performed with immunoSEQ multiplex PCR; in TCRdb, only in-frame clones are kept and a portion is missing. The sample carries around 100,000 clones, approximately 92% recorded once. The antigens of these receptors remain unknown. Sequencing used unstimulated CD4+ T cells sorted from spleen or lymph node cells, obtained before transplant. These receptors were collected from a human donor who was the organ donor for an intestinal transplant.

The chain has TRBV9 and TRBJ1-1, with D possibly TRBD1 on 5 matching bases. The CDR3 runs to 14 residues. Germline-derived CDR1 and CDR2 are SGDLS and YYNGEE. Between the trimmed V and J ends, which lost 4 bases and 2 bases, there was a span of 12 bases. The CDR3 here is CASSMGLINTEAFF. CDR3 nucleotides: TGTGCCAGCAGCATGGGACTGATAAACACTGAAGCTTTCTTT.

This sequence joins TRBV15 and TRBJ1-2; maybe TRBD1 (5 bases). CDR1 and CDR2 (germline): LNHNV, YYDKDF (reference sequence). V gave up 3 bases and J gave up 8 bases, with 16 bases separating them. The CDR3 covers 14 residues. CDR3 region: CATSRTGGGGGYTF. CDR3 nucleotide sequence: TGTGCCACCAGCAGGACCGGCGGGGGTGGAGGCTACACCTTC.

J is TRBJ1-5 and V is TRBV21-1; the D call of TRBD1 is as the table states it, not checked on the DNA. TRBV21-1 is a recognized pseudogene. The length of the CDR3 is 16 residues. CDR3 sequence reads: CASSKGDRGSNQPQHF. CDR3 DNA: TGTGCCAGCAGCAAAGGAGACAGGGGAAGCAATCAGCCCCAGCATTTT.

This chain uses TRBV21-1 with TRBJ1-1. TRBV21-1 represents a pseudogene. This CDR3 is built from 17 residues. CDR3 region: CASSGRLGYTIRTEAFF. For the CDR3, the DNA is TGTGCCAGCAGTGGACGGTTAGGCTACACAATTCGCACTGAAGCTTTCTTT.

The chain has TRBV4-2 and TRBJ1-2, with 7 bases that match TRBD1. J lost 4 bases, V lost 0 bases, and 11 bases had no gene match. CDR1 is LGHNA, CDR2 YNFKEQ, per germline. This CDR3 contains 17 residues. CDR3 amino acids: CASSQDIVRGRSYGYTF. The CDR3 nucleotides are TGTGCCAGCAGCCAAGATATAGTAAGGGGGCGCTCCTATGGCTACACCTTC.

This chain uses TRBV15 with TRBJ1-2; D perhaps matches TRBD1 (5 bases). The V gene's germline CDR1 is LNHNV and CDR2 YYDKDF (reference sequence). Trimming cost V 5 bases and J 0 bases, with 13 bases left between them. The CDR3 loop spans 15 amino acids. The CDR3 is CATSPGGTSNYGYTF. In DNA form, the CDR3 reads TGTGCCACCAGCCCCGGGGGGACCTCTAACTATGGCTACACCTTC.

The V gene is TRBV15, the J gene TRBJ1-2; TRBD1 is a possible D gene (5 bases). The CDR3 consists of 14 residues. Trimming stripped 1 base from V and 5 bases from J, with 11 bases between. Germline V gene sequence: CDR1 LNHNV, CDR2 YYDKDF (reference sequence). CDR3 sequence (DNA): TGTGCCACCAGCAGAGCGGTGGGGGGGTATGGCTACACCTTC. It yields the protein CATSRAVGGYGYTF.